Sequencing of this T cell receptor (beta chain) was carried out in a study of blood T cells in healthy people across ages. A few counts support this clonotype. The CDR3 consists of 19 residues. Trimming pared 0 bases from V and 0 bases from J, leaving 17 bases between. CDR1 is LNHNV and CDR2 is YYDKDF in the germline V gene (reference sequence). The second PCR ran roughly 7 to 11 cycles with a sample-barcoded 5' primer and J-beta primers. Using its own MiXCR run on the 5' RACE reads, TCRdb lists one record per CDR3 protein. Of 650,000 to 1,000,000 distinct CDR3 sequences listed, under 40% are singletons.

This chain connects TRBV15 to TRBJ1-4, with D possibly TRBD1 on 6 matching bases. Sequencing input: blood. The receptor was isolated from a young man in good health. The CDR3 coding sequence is TGTGCCACCAGCAGAGATCTGGGGGACACCATAGCAACTAATGAAAAACTGTTTTTT. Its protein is CATSRDLGDTIATNEKLFF.